These 10 T cell receptor beta chains came from one sample sequenced in a study of blood T cells in healthy people across ages. A J-beta primer mix and a sample-barcoded 5' primer were used in a second PCR of about 6 to 12 cycles. From the 5' RACE reads, TCRdb called clonotypes with MiXCR, one entry per CDR3 protein. The sample holds approximately 400,000 distinct CDR3 sequences, over 45% seen once. Source material: blood. The receptors were sampled from a man in his 60s in good health.

This clonotype turned up a few times. V is TRBV11-3 and J is TRBJ2-7, with D uncertain. Germline-derived CDR1 and CDR2 are SGHNT and YENEEA. With 1 base removed from V and 5 bases from J, the gap between germline ends came to 9 bases. The CDR3 runs to 13 residues. Here the CDR3 reads CASSLGAPHEQYF. CDR3 nucleotides: TGTGCCAGCAGCTTAGGCGCGCCCCACGAGCAGTACTTC.

This clonotype was counted only a few times. CDR3 sequence reads: CASSVSGRSSEQFF. The CDR3 DNA reads TGTGCCAGCAGTGTTAGCGGGAGGAGCTCTGAGCAGTTCTTC. The chain couples TRBV12-3 or TRBV12-4 to TRBJ2-1; TRBD2 agrees at 10 bases. This CDR3 comprises 14 residues. Trimming cost V 5 bases and J 9 bases; bases outside gene matches: 7.

This chain connects TRBV7-8 to TRBJ1-5; 9 nucleotides match TRBD1. The CDR3 loop spans 16 amino acids. Germline CDR1 SGHVS, CDR2 FQNEAQ. Unmatched junction bases numbered 8, after V lost 4 bases and J lost 4 bases. CDR3 in amino acids: CASSSRPGQGNQPQHF. CDR3 DNA: TGTGCCAGCAGCTCTCGACCGGGACAGGGTAATCAGCCCCAGCATTTT.

There are many counts of this clonotype. This chain links TRBV4-1 with TRBJ2-1, with TRBD2 identical over 7 bases. The length of the CDR3 is 16 residues. The germline CDR1 and CDR2 sequences are MGHRA and YSYEKL. The V segment lost 2 bases and the J segment 4 bases; nucleotides outside the gene matches: 8. The CDR3 sequence is CASSQPLGRGYNEQFF. The CDR3 DNA reads TGCGCCAGCAGCCAACCCCTTGGGAGGGGATACAATGAGCAGTTCTTC.

The chain couples TRBV4-2 to TRBJ2-5; 9 nucleotides agree with TRBD2. The CDR3 has 15 residues. The V segment lost 4 bases and the J segment 11 bases; nucleotides outside the gene matches: 14. Germline V lookup: CDR1 LGHNA, CDR2 YNFKEQ. The CDR3 reads CASSPSGGGAREQYF. The DNA for the CDR3 is TGTGCCAGCAGCCCCAGTGGCGGGGGGGCTCGGGAGCAGTACTTC.

CDR3 in amino acids: CASSSVTTQYF. DNA of the CDR3: TGTGCCAGCAGCTCGGTGACAACGCAGTATTTT. The chain couples TRBV7-2 to TRBJ2-3; D is undetermined. CDR1 and CDR2 (germline): SGHTA, FQGNSA. The CDR3 is made up of 11 amino acids. Trimming stripped 4 bases from V and 9 bases from J, with 8 bases between.

The CDR3 DNA reads TGCAGTGCTAGCGGGACCGGACAGCTCCAAGAGACCCAGTACTTC. This translates into CSASGTGQLQETQYF. The chain couples TRBV20-1 to TRBJ2-7; weak D call: TRBD1 (6 bases). The end of the DNA is better explained by TRBJ2-5, so the J call may be wrong. CDR1 is DFQATT, CDR2 SNEGSKA, per germline (reference sequence). The CDR3 has 15 residues.

This clonotype was seen just once. The chain employs TRBV20-1 and TRBJ2-5; a possible D gene is TRBD1 (6 bases). The better agreement between TRBJ2-7 and the DNA end casts doubt on the J call. The germline CDR1 and CDR2 sequences are DFQATT and SNEGSKA (reference sequence). The CDR3 sequence is 13 residues long. The CDR3 DNA follows: TGCAGTGCTAGAGACCGGGACAACTACGAGCAGTACTTC. This translates into CSARDRDNYEQYF.

This clonotype appeared a single time. V usage is TRBV12-3 or TRBV12-4 and J usage is TRBJ2-1; 9 nucleotides match TRBD2. The CDR3 sequence is 13 residues long. The J segment lost 12 bases and the V segment lost 6 bases, leaving 9 bases of the junction unmatched. CDR3: CASSLLAGRGQFF. The CDR3 nucleotides read TGTGCCAGCAGCCTCCTAGCGGGGCGAGGGCAGTTCTTC.

Regarding this clonotype: One end of the junction fails to match germline, which may point to a read error. This chain joins TRBV5-1 and TRBJ2-3; TRBD2 might be the D (5 bases). The CDR3 extends over 15 amino acids. Germline CDR1 is SGHRS and CDR2 is YFSETQ. This CDR3 is CASNLQPAGTDTQYF. The CDR3 region has the DNA TGCGCCAGCAACTTGCAGCCAGCGGGCACAGATACGCAGTATTTT.